This T cell receptor beta chain was obtained from a study of blood T cell repertoires in COVID-19. Study as a whole: In each case, the material was cDNA or gDNA derived from T cells, B-cell-depleted T cells, or PBMCs.

Sequencing used immunoSEQ multiplex PCR; TCRdb keeps in-frame clones, though not all of them. The table records about 110,000 clones, over 75% of them present only once. The ends were cut back, 1 base at V and 4 bases at J, with 17 bases in the middle. Germline V gene lookup returns CDR1 KGHDR and CDR2 SFDVKD. CDR3 length: 17 residues. This clone was seen more than once but under ten times. V is TRBV24-1 and J is TRBJ2-3, with TRBD2 as a possible D gene (7 bases). The clonotype was recovered from a woman aged 45-65 years with acute or convalescent COVID-19. The sample taken for sequencing was peripheral blood. This chain's CDR3 is CATSDFGRGARADTQYF. The CDR3 DNA reads TGTGCCACCAGTGATTTCGGTCGGGGGGCGAGGGCAGATACGCAGTATTTT.